This TCR beta chain was profiled in a study of multiple sclerosis patients with progressive multifocal leukoencephalopathy. Background on the study: Multiple sclerosis patients on natalizumab who never developed PML served as longitudinally sampled controls.

Here immunoSEQ multiplex PCR was the method, and the copy in TCRdb shows in-frame clones only, minus some. The repertoire holds 25,000 to 35,000 clones, about 92% seen once, with 1.9% in the top ten. Regarding time point: before natalizumab initiation. The CDR3 extends over 18 amino acids. Trimming stripped 2 bases from V and 0 bases from J, with 19 bases between. The V gene's germline CDR1 is MGHRA and CDR2 YSYEKL. Sequences were obtained from PBMCs. V is TRBV4-1 and J is TRBJ1-1; D remains unclear. The receptor was isolated from a man aged 25-45 years with multiple sclerosis. This CDR3 is CASSQSPNLRRLNTEAFF. The CDR3 coding sequence is TGCGCCAGCAGCCAATCGCCCAATCTTAGGAGGTTGAACACTGAAGCTTTCTTT.